This T cell receptor (beta chain) originates from a study of blood T cell repertoires in COVID-19 (dated by TCRdb to 2019 to 2021). As for the study more broadly: The collaborator samples originated in the United States, Italy and Spain and spanned the acute and convalescent phases of COVID-19. Where available, HLA class I and class II types were taken from metadata supplied by the sample provider and were not determined by assay-based typing. Nearly every sample came with metadata listing a de-identified subject ID, COVID-19 status, age in years and sex. The prospective study material was composed of cDNA or gDNA derived from T cells, B-cell-depleted T cells, or PBMCs. Subjects who had been exposed to COVID-19, were actively infected with it, or had recovered from it provided the deeply sampled blood TCRbeta repertoires that made up the dataset. The samples were drawn from two sources: the first 160 participants of the ongoing ImmuneRACE study, and fewer than 1,500 subjects contributed by 6 global collaborators. The repertoires were made available in a free public database intended to serve as a resource for research on the immune response to SARS-CoV-2.

TCRbeta CDR3 regions were amplified from genomic DNA by means of the immunoSEQ Assay, a bias-controlled multiplex PCR. Processing in the source paper ran as follows. The number of nucleated cells in each sample was estimated by amplification of reference gene primers within the assay. Sequence reads were collapsed and filtered to measure the absolute abundance of every unique TCRbeta CDR3 rearrangement. For each sample, productive Simpson clonality was calculated by taking the square root of Simpson's diversity index across productive rearrangements. TCRdb obtained this table from immuneACCESS and retained in-frame rearrangements with V and J assigned. These tables miss some clones; where compared with another copy, unresolved V genes account for less than half of the shortfall, and the remainder is unexplained. Clone size and V and J calls were adopted from that table, with D and trimming inferred from the DNA. The sample yields 350,000 or so clones; around 88% were counted once. The ten largest clonotypes hold 1.5% to 2% of the sample.

From a lookup of the germline V gene (reference sequence), CDR1 and CDR2 are LNHNV and YYDKDF. The CDR3 measures 15 amino acids from cysteine to phenylalanine. Just the 45-base CDR3 DNA is kept, in frame starting at base 1. After removal of 6 bases from V and 1 base from J, the junction retains 7 bases not matched to a gene. One collaborating source in Seattle enrolled patients during active infection and followed them longitudinally through the course of disease. Collaborating institutions collected whole blood in K2EDTA tubes following their own protocols. For TCRbeta analysis, collaborator samples were shipped as frozen whole blood, as isolated PBMCs, or as DNA extracted from either sample type. Note on this clone: Its binding antigen is unknown. No much larger clone is present one base from it, and per-base qualities are unavailable.

What the authors observed across the whole study: Clinical and demographic metadata were provided uncurated, with the amount varying by source and participant.

The chain is assembled from TRBV15 and TRBJ2-5; 8 nucleotides in the junction match TRBD2. Input material: peripheral blood. The TCR sequence derives from a woman in her twenties or thirties with COVID-19, enrolled during active disease. The DNA sequence is TGTGCCACCAGTCCCCGCGGACTAGCCCAAGAGACCCAGTACTTC. Its coded protein is CATSPRGLAQETQYF.